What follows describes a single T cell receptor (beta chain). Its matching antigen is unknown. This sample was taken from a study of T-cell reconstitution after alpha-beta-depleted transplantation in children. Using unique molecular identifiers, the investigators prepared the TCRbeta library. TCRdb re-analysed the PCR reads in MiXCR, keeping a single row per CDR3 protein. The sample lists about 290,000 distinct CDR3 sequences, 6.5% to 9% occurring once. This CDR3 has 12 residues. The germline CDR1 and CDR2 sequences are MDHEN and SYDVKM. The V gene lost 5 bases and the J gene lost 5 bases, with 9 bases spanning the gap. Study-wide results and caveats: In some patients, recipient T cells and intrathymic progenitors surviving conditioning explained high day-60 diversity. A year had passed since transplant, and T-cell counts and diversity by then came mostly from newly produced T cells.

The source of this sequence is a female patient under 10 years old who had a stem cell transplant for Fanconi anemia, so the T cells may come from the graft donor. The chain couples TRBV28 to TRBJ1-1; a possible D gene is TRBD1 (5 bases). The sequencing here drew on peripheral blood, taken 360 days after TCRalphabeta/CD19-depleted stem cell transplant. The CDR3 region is CASSIGGTEAFF. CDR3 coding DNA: TGTGCCAGCAGTATCGGGGGGACTGAAGCTTTCTTT.